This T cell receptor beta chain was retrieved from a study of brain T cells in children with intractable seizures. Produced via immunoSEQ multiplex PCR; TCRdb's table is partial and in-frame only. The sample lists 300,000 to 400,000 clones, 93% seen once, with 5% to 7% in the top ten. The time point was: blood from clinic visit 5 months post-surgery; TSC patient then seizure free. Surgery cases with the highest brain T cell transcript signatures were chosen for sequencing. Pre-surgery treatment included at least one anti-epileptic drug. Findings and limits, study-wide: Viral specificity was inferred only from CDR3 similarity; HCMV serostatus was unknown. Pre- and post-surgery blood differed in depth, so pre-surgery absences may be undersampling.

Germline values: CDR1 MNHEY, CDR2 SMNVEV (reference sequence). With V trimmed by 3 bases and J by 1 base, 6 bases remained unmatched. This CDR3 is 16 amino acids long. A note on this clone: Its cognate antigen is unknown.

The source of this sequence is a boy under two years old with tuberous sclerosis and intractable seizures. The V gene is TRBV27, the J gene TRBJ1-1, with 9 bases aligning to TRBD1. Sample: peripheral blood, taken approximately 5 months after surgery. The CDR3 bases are TGTGCCAGCAGTTTCGGACCGACAGGGGGGAACACTGAAGCTTTCTTT. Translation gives CASSFGPTGGNTEAFF.